The 17 T cell receptor beta chains in this list originate from one sample, sequenced in a study of T cell responses to AZD1222 COVID-19 vaccine. Clones were sequenced by immunoSEQ multiplex PCR, and TCRdb holds only the in-frame ones, with some missing. The sample lists 60,000 to 65,000 clones; over 60% were seen once. Source: peripheral blood, taken on day 0 of AZD1222 vaccination. Receptor source: an adult in good health.

V usage is TRBV19 and J usage is TRBJ2-3; 10 bases fit TRBD1. The CDR3 sequence is 13 residues long. CDR1 is LNHDA, CDR2 SQIVND, per germline (reference sequence). The ends lost 10 bases at V and 5 bases at J; junction bases unmatched: 6. CDR3 protein: CATGTGAGDTQYF. The DNA of the CDR3 is TGTGCCACCGGGACAGGGGCGGGAGATACGCAGTATTTT.

V usage is TRBV24-1 and J usage is TRBJ2-7; perhaps TRBD1 as D (6 bases). Germline-derived CDR1 and CDR2 are KGHDR and SFDVKD. Deletions cut 2 bases from V and 5 bases from J, with 9 bases between. There are 13 residues in the CDR3. Written as DNA, the CDR3 is TGTGCCACCAGTGATTGGACAGTGGACGAGCAGTACTTC. Translation: CATSDWTVDEQYF.

The rearrangement uses TRBV3-1 (or the pseudogene TRBV3-2) and TRBJ2-2; D remains ambiguous. This CDR3 contains 13 residues. With 0 bases removed from V and 6 bases from J, the gap between germline ends came to 5 bases. CDR1 and CDR2 from the germline V gene are LGHDT and YNNKEL (reference sequence). Here the CDR3 reads CASSQEAAGELFF. The CDR3 DNA reads as TGTGCCAGCAGCCAAGAGGCTGCCGGGGAGCTGTTTTTT.

This chain connects TRBV5-1 to TRBJ1-1; unclear D gene. Germline V gene lookup returns CDR1 SGHRS and CDR2 YFSETQ. The CDR3 extends over 15 amino acids. V lost 2 bases and J 1 base, leaving 12 bases between the germline ends. The CDR3 region has the DNA TGCGCCAGCAGCTTTACAAATTTGGGGAACACTGAAGCTTTCTTT. Protein sequence: CASSFTNLGNTEAFF.

This chain links TRBV7-9 with TRBJ2-7; D might be TRBD1 (6 bases). V lost 1 base to trimming and J lost 6 bases, with 16 bases between them. This CDR3 has 15 amino acids. Germline CDR1 reads SEHNR; CDR2 reads FQNEAQ (reference sequence). The CDR3 DNA sequence: TGTGCCAGCAGCTTAGGGGGGCCTAGGGCGGTCGAGCAGTACTTC. Its translation is CASSLGGPRAVEQYF.

The chain carries TRBV7-2 and TRBJ2-7; 11 bases are shared with TRBD2. The CDR3 covers 15 residues. With V trimmed by 5 bases and J by 2 bases, 5 bases remained unmatched. CDR1 and CDR2 from the germline V gene are SGHTA and FQGNSA. The CDR3 region has the DNA TGTGCCAGCAGCCGCACTAGCGGGGGAGCCTACGAGCAGTACTTC. Its protein product is CASSRTSGGAYEQYF.

This clone is judged medium-sized (0.01 to 0.1%). The chain uses TRBV18 and TRBJ2-2; 12 nucleotides agree with TRBD2. This CDR3 contains 17 residues. CDR1 is KGHSH and CDR2 is LQKENI in the germline V gene. V shed 3 bases and J 4 bases; nucleotides not matched to a gene: 6. The CDR3 sequence: CASSPRLAGALTGELFF. The CDR3 DNA sequence: TGTGCCAGCTCACCCCGACTAGCGGGGGCCCTCACCGGGGAGCTGTTTTTT.

The chain combines TRBV18 with TRBJ2-7; 9 bases line up with TRBD2. The trim removed 3 bases at V and 0 bases at J, leaving 12 bases unmatched. CDR3 size: 18 residues. CDR1 KGHSH and CDR2 LQKENI come from the germline V gene. CDR3 amino acids: CASSPETSGSSGSYEQYF. Written as DNA, the CDR3 is TGTGCCAGCTCACCTGAGACTAGCGGATCCTCCGGCTCCTACGAGCAGTACTTC.

The chain combines TRBV6-5 with TRBJ1-3; TRBD1 aligns across 7 bases. Per germline, CDR1 MNHEY and CDR2 SVGAGI. This CDR3 spans 16 amino acids. The ends lost 2 bases at V and 0 bases at J; junction bases unmatched: 4. The CDR3, as DNA: TGTGCCAGCAGTTACGGAGGGACAGACTCTGGAAACACCATATATTTT. Its protein is CASSYGGTDSGNTIYF.

This clone was detected only a few times. The chain couples TRBV5-6 to TRBJ2-7; no reliable D call. The length of the CDR3 is 15 residues. With 5 bases removed from V and 1 base from J, the gap between germline ends came to 16 bases. CDR1 and CDR2 from the germline V gene are SGHDT and YYEEEE. CDR3 residues: CASSHPRLRSYEQYF. CDR3 nucleotide sequence: TGTGCCAGCAGTCACCCACGACTCAGGTCCTACGAGCAGTACTTC.

This chain joins TRBV5-1 and TRBJ1-4, with no clear D. Germline CDR1 is SGHRS and CDR2 is YFSETQ. CDR3 length: 16 residues. The V gene lost 3 bases and the J gene lost 1 base, with 13 bases spanning the gap. This CDR3 is CASSSGSSETNEKLFF. CDR3 nucleotides: TGCGCCAGCAGCTCAGGTTCCAGCGAAACTAATGAAAAACTGTTTTTT.

The J gene is TRBJ1-4, the V gene TRBV5-1; 8 bases align to TRBD1. CDR1 and CDR2 from the germline V gene are SGHRS and YFSETQ. This CDR3 spans 15 amino acids. V shed 3 bases and J 4 bases; nucleotides not matched to a gene: 5. CDR3 residues: CASSSGQAINEKLFF. As DNA, the CDR3 is TGCGCCAGCAGCTCGGGACAGGCTATTAATGAAAAACTGTTTTTT. Full variable domain (missing parts from reference TRBV5-1 and TRBJ1-4): KAGVTQTPRYLIKTRGQQVTLSCSPISGHRSVSWYQQTPGQGLQFLFEYFSETQRNKGNFPGRFSGRQFSNSRSEMNVSTLELGDSALYLCASSSGQAINEKLFFGSGTQLSVL.

The V and J genes are TRBV27 and TRBJ2-1; 7 nucleotides agree with TRBD1. The CDR3 contains 14 residues. From germline, CDR1 is MNHEY and CDR2 SMNVEV (reference sequence). J was trimmed by 8 bases and V by 4 bases; bases with no gene match: 8. The CDR3 reads CASSYSDRPDEQFF. The CDR3 DNA sequence: TGTGCCAGCAGTTATTCGGACAGGCCCGATGAGCAGTTCTTC.

The V call is TRBV29-1, the J call TRBJ2-7, with D perhaps matching TRBD1 (6 bases). This CDR3 region has 13 residues. Germline loops: CDR1 SQVTM, CDR2 ANQGSEA. V gave up 4 bases and J gave up 3 bases, with 13 bases separating them. CDR3 sequence reads: CSVVPTGFYEQYF. CDR3 DNA: TGCAGCGTTGTGCCCACAGGGTTCTACGAGCAGTACTTC.

The chain is built from TRBV27 and TRBJ2-7; 7 positions agree with TRBD1. The junction had 2 bases not matched to a gene; V was cut back by 6 bases and J by 3 bases. The CDR3 length is 12 residues. In germline, CDR1 is MNHEY, CDR2 SMNVEV (reference sequence). CDR3 residues: CASRGTVYEQYF. CDR3 DNA: TGTGCCAGCAGAGGGACAGTCTACGAGCAGTACTTC.

This clone appeared a few times. The V and J genes are TRBV7-9 and TRBJ2-1; tentative D call: TRBD2 (5 bases). The ends were cut back, 3 bases at V and 1 base at J, with 7 bases in the middle. The CDR3 totals 14 residues. The germline V gene encodes CDR1 SEHNR and CDR2 FQNEAQ (reference sequence). The CDR3 sequence: CASSFRGSYNEQFF. The CDR3 coding sequence is TGTGCCAGCAGCTTCCGGGGATCCTACAATGAGCAGTTCTTC.

This chain links TRBV3-1 (or the pseudogene TRBV3-2) with TRBJ1-5; TRBD1 is a possible D gene (5 bases). Between the trimmed V and J ends, which lost 5 bases and 4 bases, there was a span of 12 bases. The CDR3 totals 14 residues. From germline, CDR1 is LGHDT and CDR2 YNNKEL (reference sequence). DNA of the CDR3: TGTGCCAGCAGCGTAGGGGCGATAAATCAGCCCCAGCATTTT. This gives the protein CASSVGAINQPQHF.